This passage covers 28 T cell receptor beta chains from one sample sequenced in a study of cytomegalovirus exposure and HLA in healthy donors (dated by TCRdb to 2016 to 2017). The library was built by means of the immunoSEQ multiplex PCR assay. A mixture of 60 forward primers for TCR Vbeta segments and 13 reverse primers for TCR Jbeta segments was used in the multiplex PCR. Drawn from immuneACCESS, this table holds only the in-frame rearrangements with V and J called that TCRdb kept. Clones are partly lost; checked studies trace under half to an unresolved V gene and leave the rest unexplained. The sample contains 95,000 to 100,000 clones, 77% of them found a single time. The ten largest clones represent about 8.3% of the sample. Sequences were obtained from PBMCs. These receptors were collected from a female donor in good health and CMV-seronegative.

CDR3 nucleotide sequence: TGCGCCAGCAGCCCCATCCGGGCTAGCGGGGGGGCATTCCAAGAGACCCAGTACTTC. It translates to CASSPIRASGGAFQETQYF. The chain carries TRBV4-1 and TRBJ2-5, with 12 bases lining up with TRBD2. Germline CDR1 reads MGHRA; CDR2 reads YSYEKL. V was pared by 4 bases and J by 1 base, with 13 bases of the junction left unmatched. The CDR3 contains 19 residues.

This clone is a singleton in its sample. This chain joins TRBV2 and TRBJ1-4, with 7 bases identical to TRBD1. The CDR3 runs 15 residues. V lost 6 bases to trimming and J lost 7 bases; unmatched junction nucleotides: 11. Germline V gene data show CDR1 as SNHLY and CDR2 as FYNNEI. This CDR3 is CASRASGGQGEKLFF. CDR3 DNA: TGTGCCAGCAGAGCATCAGGGGGGCAAGGTGAAAAACTGTTTTTT.

V and J are TRBV7-9 and TRBJ2-7; D remains ambiguous. The CDR3 has 14 residues. Trimming pared 3 bases from V and 0 bases from J, leaving 9 bases between. The germline CDR1 and CDR2 sequences are SEHNR and FQNEAQ (reference sequence). As DNA, the CDR3 is TGTGCCAGCAGCTTGCAGGCGCACTCCTACGAGCAGTACTTC. As protein: CASSLQAHSYEQYF.

Concerning this clone: The identical CDR3 is also encoded by other nucleotide sequences in the sample. V gene TRBV14 combines with J gene TRBJ2-7; D not resolved. Germline CDR1 is SGHDN and CDR2 is FVKESK. V dropped 0 bases and J dropped 3 bases, with 12 bases sitting between them. The CDR3 length is 15 residues. CDR3 loop: CASSQDSQRRYEQYF. The CDR3 bases are TGTGCCAGCAGCCAAGATTCCCAGAGGCGCTACGAGCAGTACTTC.

The chain has TRBV7-6 and TRBJ1-1, with D possibly TRBD1 on 5 matching bases. V was clipped by 4 bases and J by 5 bases, with 17 bases between them. In germline, CDR1 is SGHVS, CDR2 FNYEAQ. The CDR3 runs 15 residues. This CDR3 is CASSSGLLGGTEAFF. The DNA of the CDR3 is TGTGCCAGCAGCTCTGGGCTACTTGGGGGGACTGAAGCTTTCTTT. Together with reference TRBV7-6 and TRBJ1-1, the CDR3 gives the full variable domain: GAGVSQSPRYKVTKRGQDVALRCDPISGHVSLYWYRQALGQGPEFLTYFNYEAQQDKSGLPNDRFSAERPEGSISTLTIQRTEQRDSAMYRCASSSGLLGGTEAFFGQGTRLTVV.

In this sample, this clone turned up a few times. This rearrangement joins TRBV30 to TRBJ1-2; the D is unclear. Germline-derived CDR1 and CDR2 are GTSNPN and SVGIG (reference sequence). V shed 2 bases and J shed 8 bases, with 12 bases lying between them. The CDR3 is made up of 12 amino acids. The CDR3 nucleotides read TGTGCCTGGAGTATTCAGATTTTCGGCTACACCTTC. This gives the protein CAWSIQIFGYTF.

V is TRBV28 and J is TRBJ2-3; a weak D match, TRBD1 (6 bases). The CDR3 is made up of 18 amino acids. The germline V gene has CDR1 MDHEN and CDR2 SYDVKM. Trimming shortened V by 5 bases and J by 2 bases, and 23 bases separated the two germline ends. The CDR3 is CASSHLNNPGHYTDTQYF. The CDR3, as DNA: TGTGCCAGCAGTCACCTTAATAATCCGGGACACTACACAGATACGCAGTATTTT. Together with reference TRBV28 and TRBJ2-3, the CDR3 gives the full variable domain: DVKVTQSSRYLVKRTGEKVFLECVQDMDHENMFWYRQDPGLGLRLIYFSYDVKMKEKGDIPEGYSVSREKKERFSLILESASTNQTSMYLCASSHLNNPGHYTDTQYFGPGTRLTVL.

The rearrangement joins TRBV7-2 to TRBJ1-2; 7 bases align to TRBD1. Germline V gene sequence: CDR1 SGHTA, CDR2 FQGNSA. J was trimmed by 4 bases and V by 4 bases; bases with no gene match: 6. The CDR3 covers 14 residues. CDR3 region: CASSSETGFYGYTF. DNA of the CDR3: TGTGCCAGCAGCTCCGAGACAGGGTTCTATGGCTACACCTTC.

V is TRBV5-1 and J is TRBJ2-2; D is perhaps TRBD2 (6 bases). The CDR3 loop spans 14 amino acids. Germline V gene sequence: CDR1 SGHRS, CDR2 YFSETQ. V was trimmed by 0 bases and J by 5 bases, leaving 8 bases between them. The CDR3 nucleotides read TGCGCCAGCAGCTTGGATGGAGGGACCGGGGAGCTGTTTTTT. Its translation is CASSLDGGTGELFF.

This clone was picked up a small number of times. The gene calls are TRBV5-6 and TRBJ1-1, with 12 bases identical to TRBD1. The germline gives CDR1 SGHDT, CDR2 YYEEEE. The trim removed 2 bases at V and 0 bases at J, leaving 8 bases unmatched. CDR3 length: 18 residues. CDR3 nucleotide sequence: TGTGCCAGCAGCTTATTCCGGGACAGGGGGCGCTTGAACACTGAAGCTTTCTTT. It yields the protein CASSLFRDRGRLNTEAFF.

The chain has TRBV19 and TRBJ2-3; 10 bases map to TRBD2. V shed 3 bases and J 5 bases; nucleotides not matched to a gene: 5. Germline CDR1 and CDR2: LNHDA and SQIVND (reference sequence). The CDR3 is made up of 15 amino acids. The CDR3 spells CASSIGGTSVDTQYF. DNA for the CDR3: TGTGCCAGTAGTATCGGAGGGACTAGCGTAGATACGCAGTATTTT.

J is TRBJ2-5 and V is TRBV6-1, with TRBD1 as a possible D gene (7 bases). Trimming removed 9 bases at V and 5 bases at J, with 19 bases between. The CDR3 runs 14 residues. Looked up from germline, CDR1 is MNHNS and CDR2 is SASEGT. Here the CDR3 reads CASTSRQGLETQYF. CDR3 DNA sequence: TGTGCCAGTACTTCCCGACAGGGACTGGAGACCCAGTACTTC.

The rearrangement links TRBV7-3 to TRBJ2-1; the match to TRBD1 covers 10 bases. Germline V gene sequence: CDR1 SGHTA, CDR2 FQGTGA. Unmatched junction bases numbered 7, after V lost 4 bases and J lost 7 bases. The CDR3 length is 15 residues. CDR3 nucleotide sequence: TGTGCCAGCAGCTCCCGGGACAGGGGTGTTAATGAGCAGTTCTTC. Its protein product is CASSSRDRGVNEQFF.

This clone was detected many times. The chain is built from TRBV6-5 and TRBJ1-1, with D maybe TRBD1 (5 bases). The CDR3 is 11 residues long. Germline-derived CDR1 and CDR2 are MNHEY and SVGAGI. The V gene lost 6 bases and the J gene lost 5 bases, with 7 bases spanning the gap. The DNA for the CDR3 is TGTGCCAGCAGGGGGCGAACTGAAGCTTTCTTT. This codes for CASRGRTEAFF.

On this clone itself: One end of the junction varies from germline; a read error may be responsible. V usage is TRBV7-9 and J usage is TRBJ1-4; perhaps TRBD1 as D (6 bases). The CDR3 consists of 18 residues. Germline V CDR1 and CDR2: SEHNR, FQNEAQ (reference sequence). The CDR3 region has the DNA TGTTCCAGCAGCTTATCCCGGCGGGGGGCCCTGCAGAATGAAAAACTGTTTTTT. Translated: CSSSLSRRGALQNEKLFF.

The chain combines TRBV11-2 with TRBJ1-1; tentatively, D is TRBD1 (5 bases). Trimming removed 5 bases at V and 4 bases at J, with 14 bases between. Germline-derived CDR1 and CDR2 are SGHAT and FQNNGV. This CDR3 spans 14 amino acids. The CDR3 region has the DNA TGTGCCAGCAGCGCTACCGGAGGGGTCACTGAAGCTTTCTTT. It codes for CASSATGGVTEAFF.

The V call is TRBV7-9, the J call TRBJ1-1; 8 nucleotides match TRBD1. J gave up 4 bases and V 3 bases, and 4 bases lay outside the gene matches. The CDR3 extends over 14 amino acids. Germline V CDR1 and CDR2: SEHNR, FQNEAQ (reference sequence). CDR3 DNA sequence: TGTGCCAGCAGCTTCCAGGGGGCAGGCACTGAAGCTTTCTTT. This translates into CASSFQGAGTEAFF.

Written as DNA, the CDR3 is TGTGCCAGCAGCCCGCAAGGCGGGGGGGATCGAAAGCAGTACTTC. Translating gives CASSPQGGGDRKQYF. The chain carries TRBV13 and TRBJ2-7; TRBD2 matches 9 bases. With 5 bases clipped from V and 8 bases from J, the junction kept 13 bases outside the gene matches. Germline values: CDR1 PRHDT, CDR2 FYEKMQ (reference sequence). This CDR3 is built from 15 residues.

The chain recombines TRBV6-5 with TRBJ1-1, with D possibly TRBD1 on 6 matching bases. Trimming took 5 bases from V and 1 from J, leaving 11 bases between them. Germline CDR1 reads MNHEY; CDR2 reads SVGAGI. CDR3 size: 14 residues. The DNA for the CDR3 is TGTGCCAGCAGTGTCAAACAGGGGAACACTGAAGCTTTCTTT. As protein: CASSVKQGNTEAFF.

This rearrangement joins TRBV7-3 to TRBJ2-2; 13 bases match TRBD2. This CDR3 comprises 17 residues. Germline CDR1 SGHTA, CDR2 FQGTGA. Trimming cost V 0 bases and J 6 bases; bases outside gene matches: 4. For the CDR3, the DNA is TGTGCCAGCAGCTTAACGGGACTAGCGGGAATCCCCGGGGAGCTGTTTTTT. Its translation: CASSLTGLAGIPGELFF.

This chain links TRBV7-2 with TRBJ2-7; 7 bases fit TRBD1. The V gene end was trimmed by 3 bases and the J gene end by 0 bases; junction bases not matched to a gene: 11. The CDR3 runs 17 residues. CDR1 and CDR2 from the germline V gene are SGHTA and FQGNSA. CDR3 coding DNA: TGTGCCAGCAGCTTTCAACGAACAGGGGATACCTCCTACGAGCAGTACTTC. The encoded protein is CASSFQRTGDTSYEQYF.

The chain has TRBV20-1 and TRBJ2-7, with D possibly being TRBD2 (6 bases). Germline V lookup: CDR1 DFQATT, CDR2 SNEGSKA (reference sequence). V was pared by 6 bases and J by 10 bases, with 13 bases between. This CDR3 is built from 10 residues. Here the CDR3 reads CSATTGDQYF. The CDR3 DNA is TGCAGTGCCACCACGGGGGATCAGTACTTC.

The chain has TRBV18 and TRBJ2-1; TRBD1 is a possible D gene (6 bases). The CDR3 covers 18 residues. Trimming took off 1 base at V and 7 bases at J, with 23 bases between the two ends. Germline V CDR1 and CDR2: KGHSH, LQKENI. Here the CDR3 DNA reads TGTGCCAGCTCACCACGCCCGACAGGAGCCAGTGACGATAATGAGCAGTTCTTC. Residues: CASSPRPTGASDDNEQFF. Full variable domain (outside the CDR3, taken from reference TRBV18 and TRBJ2-1): NAGVMQNPRHLVRRRGQEARLRCSPMKGHSHVYWYRQLPEEGLKFMVYLQKENIIDESGMPKERFSAEFPKEGPSILRIQQVVRGDSAAYFCASSPRPTGASDDNEQFFGPGTRLTVL.

CDR3 in DNA: TGTGCCACCAGCAGGGGACAGATGAACACTGAAGCTTTCTTT. Protein: CATSRGQMNTEAFF. The rearrangement joins TRBV15 to TRBJ1-1; 7 nucleotides agree with TRBD1. This CDR3 spans 14 amino acids. CDR1 LNHNV and CDR2 YYDKDF come from the germline V gene (reference sequence). With V trimmed by 3 bases and J by 0 bases, 1 base remained unmatched.

The chain carries TRBV6-1 and TRBJ2-3; 8 nucleotides match TRBD2. After removal of 2 bases from V and 4 bases from J, the junction contained 5 bases not matched to a gene. The CDR3 totals 15 residues. Germline V gene lookup returns CDR1 MNHNS and CDR2 SASEGT. The CDR3 nucleotides are TGTGCCAGCAGTGAAATAGGCGGGGGGTCAGATACGCAGTATTTT. Its translation: CASSEIGGGSDTQYF.

V is TRBV2 and J is TRBJ1-1; maybe TRBD1 (6 bases). CDR1 is SNHLY, CDR2 FYNNEI, per germline. The CDR3 spans 14 residues. Trimming left V 4 bases short and J 7 bases short, with 16 bases between. CDR3 amino acids: CASSGSVGAGEAFF. Here the CDR3 DNA reads TGTGCCAGCAGTGGGTCTGTGGGGGCGGGTGAAGCTTTCTTT. The full variable domain, rest sourced from reference TRBV2 and TRBJ1-1, is EPEVTQTPSHQVTQMGQEVILRCVPISNHLYFYWYRQILGQKVEFLVSFYNNEISEKSEIFDDQFSVERPDGSNFTLKIRSTKLEDSAMYFCASSGSVGAGEAFFGQGTRLTVV.

The J gene is TRBJ2-3, the V gene TRBV11-3; the D gene is possibly TRBD1 (6 bases). This CDR3 has 14 residues. The germline V gene has CDR1 SGHNT and CDR2 YENEEA. Trimming removed 4 bases from V and 4 bases from J, with 12 bases in between. The CDR3 sequence is CASSSTGKPDTQYF. CDR3 nucleotides: TGTGCCAGCAGCTCAACAGGGAAGCCAGATACGCAGTATTTT.

The rearrangement links TRBV28 to TRBJ2-2; TRBD2 matches 11 bases. Per germline, CDR1 MDHEN and CDR2 SYDVKM. V was clipped by 8 bases and J by 7 bases; unmatched bases: 9. The CDR3 has 15 residues. Written as DNA, the CDR3 is TGTGCCAGCCTCACTAGCGGGAGAATTGGCGGGGAGCTGTTTTTT. It yields the protein CASLTSGRIGGELFF.